One sample yielded the 19 T cell receptor beta chains listed below, sequenced in a study of blood T cell repertoires in COVID-19. Only in-frame clones appear in the TCRdb table, and some are missing; sequencing was by immunoSEQ multiplex PCR. In the table there are tens of thousands of clones, 75% to 90% of which are singletons. Sequenced: peripheral blood. These TCRs come from a man in his thirties or forties with acute or convalescent COVID-19.

This CDR3 is CASRQGASYNSPLHF. In DNA, the CDR3 is TGTGCCAGCAGGCAGGGGGCCTCCTATAATTCACCCCTCCACTTT. J is TRBJ1-6 and V is TRBV5-6, with TRBD1 matching over 8 bases. J was trimmed by 0 bases and V by 5 bases; bases with no gene match: 1. In germline, CDR1 is SGHDT, CDR2 YYEEEE. This CDR3 contains 15 residues.

This rearrangement joins TRBV2 to TRBJ1-2, with 9 positions matching TRBD1. With 7 bases clipped from V and 4 bases from J, the junction kept 7 bases outside the gene matches. The CDR3 is made up of 14 amino acids. Looked up from germline, CDR1 is SNHLY and CDR2 is FYNNEI. For the CDR3, the DNA is TGTGCCAGCACCATGGGACAGGGCGGCTATGGCTACACCTTC. Protein sequence: CASTMGQGGYGYTF. The full variable domain, rest sourced from reference TRBV2 and TRBJ1-2, is EPEVTQTPSHQVTQMGQEVILRCVPISNHLYFYWYRQILGQKVEFLVSFYNNEISEKSEIFDDQFSVERPDGSNFTLKIRSTKLEDSAMYFCASTMGQGGYGYTFGSGTRLTVV.

The chain is built from TRBV27 and TRBJ1-5; TRBD1 agrees at 7 bases. CDR1 MNHEY and CDR2 SMNVEV come from the germline V gene (reference sequence). The CDR3 length is 15 residues. V lost 10 bases to trimming and J lost 2 bases; unmatched junction nucleotides: 11. The CDR3 sequence is CATSPGQVRNQPQHF. The DNA of the CDR3 is TGTGCCACCTCACCCGGACAGGTCCGCAATCAGCCCCAGCATTTT.

CDR3: CASSPALAETQYF. For the CDR3, the DNA is TGTGCCAGCTCACCAGCTCTAGCAGAGACCCAGTACTTC. J is TRBJ2-5 and V is TRBV18, with D possibly TRBD2 on 5 matching bases. The CDR3 totals 13 residues. Germline CDR1 reads KGHSH; CDR2 reads LQKENI. The V end was cut by 2 bases, the J end by 4 bases, with 8 bases between. Drawing the rest from reference TRBV18 and TRBJ2-5, the complete variable domain is NAGVMQNPRHLVRRRGQEARLRCSPMKGHSHVYWYRQLPEEGLKFMVYLQKENIIDESGMPKERFSAEFPKEGPSILRIQQVVRGDSAAYFCASSPALAETQYFGPGTRLLVL.

In this sample, this clone turned up once. Here the CDR3 DNA reads TGTGCCAGCAGCGTAATGCCGGGACAACAGAACACTGAAGCTTTCTTT. Encoded protein: CASSVMPGQQNTEAFF. The J gene is TRBJ1-1, the V gene TRBV9; D possibly corresponds to TRBD1 (6 bases). This CDR3 is 16 amino acids long. V gave up 1 base and J gave up 1 base, with 14 bases separating them. Germline values: CDR1 SGDLS, CDR2 YYNGEE.

CDR3 DNA: TGTGCCAGCAAAATCGGAGATGAAGCTTTCTTT. This gives the protein CASKIGDEAFF. V gene TRBV6-6 combines with J gene TRBJ1-1; D gene unclear. The CDR3 totals 11 residues. With 7 bases removed from V and 7 bases from J, the gap between germline ends came to 10 bases. Germline-derived CDR1 and CDR2 are MNHNY and SVGAGI (reference sequence).

The chain is built from TRBV19 and TRBJ1-5; 8 bases are a match to TRBD1. There are 15 residues in the CDR3. Trimming removed 5 bases from V and 3 bases from J; junction bases left unmatched: 6. Germline CDR1 LNHDA, CDR2 SQIVND (reference sequence). The DNA of the CDR3 is TGTGCCAGTAGTCGACAGGGGTTGGACAATCAGCCCCAGCATTTT. This sequence encodes CASSRQGLDNQPQHF.

The chain joins TRBV5-6 to TRBJ1-2, with 8 bases lining up with TRBD1. The CDR3 length is 14 residues. The V and J ends lost 0 bases and 2 bases, in that order; junction bases with no gene match: 0. CDR1 and CDR2 (germline): SGHDT, YYEEEE. DNA of the CDR3: TGTGCCAGCAGCTTGGGACAGGGGAACTATGGCTACACCTTC. This gives the protein CASSLGQGNYGYTF.

The gene calls are TRBV6-4 and TRBJ2-1, with 8 bases lining up with TRBD2. CDR1 is MRHNA and CDR2 is SNTAGT in the germline V gene. The CDR3 loop spans 15 amino acids. V gave up 3 bases and J gave up 7 bases; unmatched junction bases: 8. The CDR3 coding sequence is TGTGCCAGCAGTGAATCGAGCGGGAGTGGAAATGAGCAGTTCTTC. It specifies CASSESSGSGNEQFF.

This chain joins TRBV2 and TRBJ1-2; D is perhaps TRBD1 (6 bases). Trimming stripped 3 bases from V and 5 bases from J, with 10 bases between. Germline V gives CDR1 SNHLY, CDR2 FYNNEI. The CDR3 length is 13 residues. CDR3 loop: CASSERQVYGYTF. CDR3 sequence (DNA): TGTGCCAGCAGTGAGCGACAGGTGTATGGCTACACCTTC. Supplemented by reference TRBV2 and TRBJ1-2, the full variable domain reads EPEVTQTPSHQVTQMGQEVILRCVPISNHLYFYWYRQILGQKVEFLVSFYNNEISEKSEIFDDQFSVERPDGSNFTLKIRSTKLEDSAMYFCASSERQVYGYTFGSGTRLTVV.

CDR3 nucleotides: TGTGCCAGCAGCAACGGGGATCAGCCCCAGCATTTT. Residues: CASSNGDQPQHF. The chain carries TRBV13 and TRBJ1-5; D gene unclear. The length of the CDR3 is 12 residues. Germline assignment: CDR1 PRHDT and CDR2 FYEKMQ (reference sequence). V was pared by 5 bases and J by 5 bases, with 7 bases between.

The chain recombines TRBV19 with TRBJ2-7, with TRBD1 as a possible D gene (6 bases). V lost 5 bases to trimming and J lost 6 bases, with 20 bases between them. The CDR3 contains 15 residues. In germline, CDR1 is LNHDA, CDR2 SQIVND (reference sequence). CDR3 DNA sequence: TGTGCCAGTAGTTTAACAGGGCTTCGGGAAGGCGAGCAGTACTTC. Residues: CASSLTGLREGEQYF.

This clone was seen a single time. The J gene is TRBJ1-2, the V gene TRBV19; 7 bases agree with TRBD1. The J segment lost 5 bases and the V segment lost 5 bases, leaving 5 bases of the junction unmatched. Germline V CDR1 and CDR2: LNHDA, SQIVND (reference sequence). The CDR3 runs to 13 residues. CDR3 nucleotides: TGTGCCAGTAGTTCGGGACAGAAGTATGGCTACACCTTC. The encoded protein is CASSSGQKYGYTF.

The genes are TRBV4-1 and TRBJ1-6; 7 bases are a match to TRBD1. This CDR3 comprises 16 residues. Per the germline V gene, CDR1 is MGHRA and CDR2 is YSYEKL. Trimming removed 3 bases from V and 9 bases from J; junction bases left unmatched: 11. Here the CDR3 reads CASSQVPGGVSSPLHF. The CDR3 DNA reads TGCGCCAGCAGCCAGGTCCCAGGGGGAGTGAGTTCACCCCTCCACTTT.

The CDR3 nucleotides are TGTGCCAGCAGTCCAACATCTTATGGCTACACCTTC. Translation: CASSPTSYGYTF. The chain joins TRBV12-3 or TRBV12-4 to TRBJ1-2; no definite D call. The ends were cut back, 5 bases at V and 5 bases at J, with 9 bases in the middle. The CDR3 totals 12 residues.

The chain links TRBV30 to TRBJ2-5, with D uncertain. The germline gives CDR1 GTSNPN, CDR2 SVGIG (reference sequence). The CDR3 runs to 12 residues. Trimming removed 3 bases at V and 6 bases at J, with 11 bases between. This CDR3 reads CAWSALHQTQYF. The CDR3 DNA follows: TGTGCCTGGAGCGCACTTCATCAGACCCAGTACTTC. Combining the CDR3 with reference TRBV30 and TRBJ2-5 gives the whole variable domain SQTIHQWPATLVQPVGSPLSLECTVEGTSNPNLYWYRQAAGRGLQLLFYSVGIGQISSEVPQNLSASRPQDRQFILSSKKLLLSDSGFYLCAWSALHQTQYFGPGTRLLVL.

CDR3 loop: CASSTTGGSNEKLFF. Written as DNA, the CDR3 is TGCGCCAGCAGCACCACAGGGGGGTCTAATGAAAAACTGTTTTTT. V usage is TRBV5-1 and J usage is TRBJ1-4, with 8 bases that match TRBD1. The germline gives CDR1 SGHRS, CDR2 YFSETQ. This CDR3 spans 15 amino acids. Germline trimming cut 4 bases from V and 3 bases from J; bases unmatched to any gene: 5.

This clone showed up just a few times. V and J are TRBV3-1 (or the pseudogene TRBV3-2) and TRBJ2-3; 8 bases align to TRBD1. The V gene end was trimmed by 4 bases and the J gene end by 7 bases; junction bases not matched to a gene: 13. The germline V gene encodes CDR1 LGHDT and CDR2 YNNKEL (reference sequence). The CDR3 consists of 16 residues. Written as DNA, the CDR3 is TGTGCCAGCAGCCTCACAGGGGGGACAGCGGCCAATACGCAGTATTTT. Translated, it gives CASSLTGGTAANTQYF.

V and J are TRBV7-8 and TRBJ2-3; tentative D call: TRBD2 (6 bases). The V end was cut by 1 base, the J end by 2 bases, with 13 bases between. CDR3 size: 16 residues. Looked up from germline, CDR1 is SGHVS and CDR2 is FQNEAQ. In nucleotides, the CDR3 is TGTGCCAGCAGCTTAGTTAGCGGTCAGAACACAGATACGCAGTATTTT. Amino acids: CASSLVSGQNTDTQYF.